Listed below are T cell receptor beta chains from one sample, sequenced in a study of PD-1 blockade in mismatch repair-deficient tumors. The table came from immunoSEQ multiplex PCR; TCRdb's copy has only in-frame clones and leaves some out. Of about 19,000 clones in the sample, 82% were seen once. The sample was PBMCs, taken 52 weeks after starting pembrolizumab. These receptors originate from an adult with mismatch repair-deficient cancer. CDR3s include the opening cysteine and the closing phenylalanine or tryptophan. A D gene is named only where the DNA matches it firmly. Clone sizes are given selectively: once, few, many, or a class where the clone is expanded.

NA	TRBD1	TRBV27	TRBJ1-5	TGTGCCAGCAGTCGACAGGGAATTTCGAGTCAGCCCCAGCATTTT	CASSRQGISSQPQHF
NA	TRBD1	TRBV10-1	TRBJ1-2	TGCGCCAGCAACCCAATAGACAGGGGAAATGGCTACACCTTC	CASNPIDRGNGYTF
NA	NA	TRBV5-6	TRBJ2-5	TGTGCCAGCAGCGCCGCCCAGGGCGGGACCCAGTACTTC	CASSAAQGGTQYF
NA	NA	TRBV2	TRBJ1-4	TGTGCCAGCAGTGCGGCTAATGAAAAACTGTTTTTT	CASSAANEKLFF
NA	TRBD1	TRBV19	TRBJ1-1	TGTGCCAGTTACCAGGGGGCCCAAAACACTGAAGCTTTCTTT	CASYQGAQNTEAFF
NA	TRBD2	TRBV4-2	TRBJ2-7	TGTGCCAGCAGCCAGGGGGCTAGCGGGTTTTCCTACGAGCAGTACTTC	CASSQGASGFSYEQYF
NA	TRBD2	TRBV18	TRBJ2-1	TGTGCCAGCTCACCACCGTCGCTAGCGGGAGGGTACAATGAGCAGTTCTTC	CASSPPSLAGGYNEQFF
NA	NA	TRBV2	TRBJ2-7	TGTGCCAGCAGCAAGGTAGGGGGGGGGCGAGACTACGAGCAGTACTTC	CASSKVGGGRDYEQYF
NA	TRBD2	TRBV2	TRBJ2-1	TGTGCCAGCAGTGAAGACCGACTAGCGGGTAATGAGCAGTTCTTC	CASSEDRLAGNEQFF
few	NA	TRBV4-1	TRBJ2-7	TGCGCCAGCAGCCAAGATGGGACACCCTACGAGCAGTACTTC	CASSQDGTPYEQYF
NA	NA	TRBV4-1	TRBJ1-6	TGCGCCAGCAGCCAAGCTGTCGGCAGGGAATCACCCCTCCACTTT	CASSQAVGRESPLHF
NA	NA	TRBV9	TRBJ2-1	TGTGCCAGCAGCGTAGGCCCGGAGCGCTCCTACAATGAGCAGTTCTTC	CASSVGPERSYNEQFF
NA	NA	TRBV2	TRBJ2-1	TGTGCCAGCAGTTATACTAGGGCCTCCTACAATGAGCAGTTCTTC	CASSYTRASYNEQFF
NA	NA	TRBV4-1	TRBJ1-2	TGCGCCAGCAGCCAAGCGGACACCGTTAACTATGGCTACACCTTC	CASSQADTVNYGYTF
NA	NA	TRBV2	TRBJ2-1	TGTGCCAGCATTGGACCGGGGACGGGGGCCTACAATGAGCAGTTCTTC	CASIGPGTGAYNEQFF
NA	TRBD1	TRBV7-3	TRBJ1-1	TGTGCCAGCAGCTTAATTGGGACAGCCCTCTCCACTCCCCTGAACACTGAAGCTTTCTTT	CASSLIGTALSTPLNTEAFF
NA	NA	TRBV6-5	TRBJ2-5	TGTGCCAGCAGTTACTCGTTGACAGCCGCGCAGTACTTC	CASSYSLTAAQYF
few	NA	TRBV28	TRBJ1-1	TGTGCCAGCAGTTTCAGGGGTGCGCCTTTCTTT	CASSFRGAPFF
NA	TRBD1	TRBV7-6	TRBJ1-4	TGTGCCAGCAGCACGCGACAGGGCGGGGAAAAACTGTTTTTT	CASSTRQGGEKLFF
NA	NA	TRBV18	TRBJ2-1	TGTGCCAGCTCGCCATACCCCCCCAGCGGATACAATGAGCAGTTCTTC	CASSPYPPSGYNEQFF
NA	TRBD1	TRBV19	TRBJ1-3	TGTGCCAGTAGTCCTAGACACAGGGGGTCGGTCGGAAACACCATATATTTT	CASSPRHRGSVGNTIYF
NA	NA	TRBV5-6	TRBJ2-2	TGTGCCAGCTTTTCCGCAGGGACTGGGGAGCTGTTTTTT	CASFSAGTGELFF
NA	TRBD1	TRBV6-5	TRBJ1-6	TGTGCCAGCAGCCACGGGGACAGGGTGGATTCACCCCTCCACTTT	CASSHGDRVDSPLHF
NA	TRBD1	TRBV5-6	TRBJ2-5	TGTGCCAGCGGGATGGCCCGGACAGGTGCGTGGACCCAGTACTTC	CASGMARTGAWTQYF
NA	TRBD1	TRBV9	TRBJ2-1	TGTGCCAGCAGCGCCGGGACAGGGGGCAGGAATGAGCAGTTCTTC	CASSAGTGGRNEQFF
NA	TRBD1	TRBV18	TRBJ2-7	TGTGCCAGCTCAGCAGGGGGCCTTCCCTACGAGCAGTACTTC	CASSAGGLPYEQYF
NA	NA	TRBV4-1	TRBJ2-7	TGCGCCAGCAGCCCCACCCGGGTAGAAGGGGAAGAGCAGTACTTC	CASSPTRVEGEEQYF
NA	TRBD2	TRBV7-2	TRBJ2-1	TGTGCCAGCAGCCTAGCGGGAGGGAACAATGAGCAGTTCTTC	CASSLAGGNNEQFF
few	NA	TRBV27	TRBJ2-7	TGTGCCAGCAGTTTCCCCGTTTTTTCCTACGAGCAGTACTTC	CASSFPVFSYEQYF
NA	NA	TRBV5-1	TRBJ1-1	TGCGCCAGCAGCTTGACAGGGAACACTGAAGCTTTCTTT	CASSLTGNTEAFF
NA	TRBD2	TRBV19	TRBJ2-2	TGTGCCAGTAAGTCCCTAGCGGCTAACACCGGGGAGCTGTTTTTT	CASKSLAANTGELFF
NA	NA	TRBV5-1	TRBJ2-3	TGCGCCAGCAGCTTGGCCTGGGCGGGGTCACCCACAGATACGCAGTATTTT	CASSLAWAGSPTDTQYF
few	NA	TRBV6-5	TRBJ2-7	TGTGCCAGCAGTTACGAAAGGGGTCTCATCTCCTACGAGCAGTACTTC	CASSYERGLISYEQYF
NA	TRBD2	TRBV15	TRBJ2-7	TGTGCCACCAGCAGAGATCTGGGACTAGCGGGAGGGCTTGGGCAGTACTTC	CATSRDLGLAGGLGQYF
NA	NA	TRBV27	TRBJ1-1	TGTGCCAGCAGTTTAGGGGGCCTAGCTGAAGCTTTCTTT	CASSLGGLAEAFF
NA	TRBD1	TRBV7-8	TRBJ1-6	TGTGCCAGCTTCCGGGACAGGGGGCGGAATAATTCACCCCTCCACTTT	CASFRDRGRNNSPLHF
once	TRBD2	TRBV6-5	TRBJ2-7	TGTGCCAGCAGCTACTCAGGGACTACGTACGAGCAGTACTTC	CASSYSGTTYEQYF
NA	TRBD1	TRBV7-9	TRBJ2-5	TGTGCCAGCAGAATCCGGGACAGGCAACAAGAGACCCAGTACTTC	CASRIRDRQQETQYF
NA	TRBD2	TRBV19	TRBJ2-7	TGTGCCAGTAGTCCTTGGGCGGGAGGGAACTACGAGCAGTACTTC	CASSPWAGGNYEQYF
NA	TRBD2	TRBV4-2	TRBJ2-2	TGTGCCAGCAGCCAGACAGGACTAGCGGGAGAGGGAATGTACACCGGGGAGCTGTTTTTT	CASSQTGLAGEGMYTGELFF
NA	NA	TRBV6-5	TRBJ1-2	TGTGCCGCTCAGACTGGGAGGGGAAACTATGGCTACACCTTC	CAAQTGRGNYGYTF
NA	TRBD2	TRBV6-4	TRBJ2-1	TGTGCCAGCAGTCCCGGGACTAGCGGGATAAATGAGCAGTTCTTC	CASSPGTSGINEQFF
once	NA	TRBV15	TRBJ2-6	TGTGCCACCAGCAGAGACAGGGGTGGGGCCAACGTCCTGACTTTC	CATSRDRGGANVLTF